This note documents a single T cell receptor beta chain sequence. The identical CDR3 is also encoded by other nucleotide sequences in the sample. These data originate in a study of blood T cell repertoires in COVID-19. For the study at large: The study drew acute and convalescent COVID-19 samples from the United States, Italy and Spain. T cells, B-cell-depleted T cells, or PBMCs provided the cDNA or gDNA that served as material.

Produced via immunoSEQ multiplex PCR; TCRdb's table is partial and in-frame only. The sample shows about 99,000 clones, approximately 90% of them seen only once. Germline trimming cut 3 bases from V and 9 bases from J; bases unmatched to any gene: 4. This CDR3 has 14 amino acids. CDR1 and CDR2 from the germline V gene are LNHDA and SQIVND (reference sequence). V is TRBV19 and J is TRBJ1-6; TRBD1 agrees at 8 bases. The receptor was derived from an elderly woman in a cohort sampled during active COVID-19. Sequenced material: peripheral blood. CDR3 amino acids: CASSIQGAGSPLHF. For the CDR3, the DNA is TGTGCCAGTAGTATTCAGGGGGCGGGTTCACCCCTCCACTTT.